The sequence of this T cell receptor beta chain was determined in a study of monozygotic twins with inflammatory bowel disease. Every single donor had an approximately 2.7 ml blood sample drawn. Points on this clonotype: What it binds is not known.

Study-wide points: The analysis did not separate different T cell subtypes.

Template switching added UMIs carrying a 6-nucleotide sample barcode. For each CDR3 protein, TCRdb gives one entry from its re-call of the 5' RACE reads, without DNA. This sample's clone table lists about 380,000 distinct CDR3 sequences. Germline V gene lookup returns CDR1 LNHDA and CDR2 SQIVND (reference sequence). The CDR3 length is 12 residues. The sequence was collected from a human donor with ulcerative colitis or Crohn's disease, or a healthy co-twin of an affected twin (not recorded which). The specimen sequenced was blood. The J gene is TRBJ1-1, the V gene TRBV19. CDR3 residues: CASSMRDTEAFF.